Presented here are 29 T cell receptor beta chains from one specimen sequenced in a study of T cells in severe cutaneous drug reactions. The donors had carbamazepine-induced Stevens-Johnson syndrome or toxic epidermal necrolysis. The iRepertoire multiplex PCR system with TCR subtype-specific primers built both bulk and single-cell libraries. TCRdb reanalyzed the multiplex PCR reads, giving one entry per CDR3 protein sequence and no DNA. This repertoire includes more than 6,500 distinct CDR3 sequences. What was sequenced was cells from a skin blister. The source is a human donor with a severe cutaneous adverse drug reaction.

The chain couples TRBV20-1 to TRBJ1-6. Germline V CDR1 and CDR2: DFQATT, SNEGSKA (reference sequence). CDR3 length: 12 amino acids. The CDR3 region is CSATDKFYTLHF.

The chain employs TRBV29-1 and TRBJ2-1; TCRdb picks TRBD2, but there is no DNA to check that call. Germline CDR1 is SQVTM and CDR2 is ANQGSEA. This CDR3 comprises 12 residues. The CDR3 region is CSVILAGGEQFF.

The chain uses TRBV5-1 and TRBJ2-1. The CDR3 loop spans 13 amino acids. Germline CDR1 SGHRS, CDR2 YFSETQ. The CDR3 reads CASSLDRNNEQFF.

J is TRBJ1-3 and V is TRBV10-3; the TRBD1 assignment by TCRdb is unverifiable without DNA. There are 15 residues in the CDR3. From germline, CDR1 is ENHRY and CDR2 SYGVKD. The CDR3 sequence is CAISEQGLSGNTIYF.

The V gene is TRBV28, the J gene TRBJ2-2. This CDR3 is 13 amino acids long. Germline V gene data show CDR1 as MDHEN and CDR2 as SYDVKM. CDR3 amino acids: CASSLVAAGELFF.

Judged by frequency, this clonotype is medium-sized. The V gene is TRBV30, the J gene TRBJ2-2; TCRdb's D gene call, TRBD2, goes unchecked for lack of DNA. The CDR3 consists of 16 residues. Germline CDR1 is GTSNPN and CDR2 is SVGIG (reference sequence). CDR3: CAWTPSGLLNTGELFF.

According to its frequency, this clonotype is medium-sized. The genes are TRBV2 and TRBJ2-1; the TCRdb call, TRBD2, lacks DNA for checking. CDR3 length equals 13 residues. Germline V gene data show CDR1 as SNHLY and CDR2 as FYNNEI. The CDR3 is CATPGLAGVEQFF.

The V call is TRBV24-1, the J call TRBJ2-1. CDR1 and CDR2 (germline): KGHDR, SFDVKD. The CDR3 length is 15 residues. CDR3 amino acids: CATSDSWSPTNEQFF.

V usage is TRBV9 and J usage is TRBJ1-1. Germline V gene data show CDR1 as SGDLS and CDR2 as YYNGEE. There are 15 residues in the CDR3. CDR3 sequence: CASSPSGGGDTEAFF.

The rearrangement links TRBV18 to TRBJ2-1; TCRdb gives TRBD1 as the D gene, but with no DNA this cannot be confirmed. There are 14 residues in the CDR3. The germline V gene encodes CDR1 KGHSH and CDR2 LQKENI. CDR3 residues: CASSSYGTGNEQFF. Combining the CDR3 with reference TRBV18 and TRBJ2-1 gives the whole variable domain NAGVMQNPRHLVRRRGQEARLRCSPMKGHSHVYWYRQLPEEGLKFMVYLQKENIIDESGMPKERFSAEFPKEGPSILRIQQVVRGDSAAYFCASSSYGTGNEQFFGPGTRLTVL.

The rearrangement links TRBV19 to TRBJ2-7; TCRdb's D gene call, TRBD1, goes unchecked for lack of DNA. From germline, CDR1 is LNHDA and CDR2 SQIVND (reference sequence). The CDR3 length is 11 residues. CDR3 in amino acids: CATTQGWEQYF.

This chain's CDR3 is CSVNNLRELVPDTQYF. The J gene is TRBJ2-3, the V gene TRBV29-1; TCRdb designates TRBD2, a call that cannot be tested without DNA. The germline V gene has CDR1 SQVTM and CDR2 ANQGSEA. This CDR3 contains 16 residues.

V usage is TRBV11-2 and J usage is TRBJ2-7; TCRdb designates TRBD2, a call that cannot be tested without DNA. CDR1 and CDR2 from the germline V gene are SGHAT and FQNNGV. The CDR3 is 15 amino acids. CDR3 residues: CASSWPARGLYEQYF. Using reference TRBV11-2 and TRBJ2-7 for the parts outside the CDR3, the full variable domain is EAGVAQSPRYKIIEKRQSVAFWCNPISGHATLYWYQQILGQGPKLLIQFQNNGVVDDSQLPKDRFSAERLKGVDSTLKIQPAKLEDSAVYLCASSWPARGLYEQYFGPGTRLTVT.

The CDR3 protein is CASSQDTGYTEAFF. The chain has TRBV4-1 and TRBJ1-1; TCRdb gives TRBD1 as the D gene, but with no DNA this cannot be confirmed. Germline V gene data show CDR1 as MGHRA and CDR2 as YSYEKL. CDR3 length equals 14 residues.

The rearrangement links TRBV6-5 to TRBJ2-7; the D call from TCRdb, TRBD2, cannot be confirmed without DNA. The CDR3 consists of 13 residues. CDR1 is MNHEY, CDR2 SVGAGI, per germline. CDR3 protein: CASRGLAEGEQYF.

Frequency places this clonotype as medium-sized. CDR3 residues: CASSYTGLDGYTF. The chain combines TRBV6-6 with TRBJ1-2. The CDR3 contains 13 residues. CDR1 is MNHNY, CDR2 SVGAGI, per germline (reference sequence).

The chain is built from TRBV5-8 and TRBJ1-2; TCRdb gives TRBD1 as the D gene, but with no DNA this cannot be confirmed. The CDR3 is 19 residues long. Germline V gene sequence: CDR1 SGHTS, CDR2 YDEGEE. The CDR3 here is CASSPPPGTSDRTYYGYTF.

This sequence joins TRBV6-2 or TRBV6-3 and TRBJ2-7; TCRdb lists TRBD2, though no DNA is available to test this call. The CDR3 length is 14 residues. The V gene's germline CDR1 is MNHEY and CDR2 SVGEGT. CDR3 sequence reads: CATFSRDFVWEQYF.

The chain uses TRBV27 and TRBJ1-1; as DNA is missing, the TRBD1 call by TCRdb cannot be tested. Germline CDR1 MNHEY, CDR2 SMNVEV (reference sequence). This CDR3 has 14 residues. The CDR3 loop is CASSFGGSGTEAFF.

In terms of frequency, this clonotype is medium-sized. The chain carries TRBV18 and TRBJ2-5. The CDR3 has 15 residues. The germline V gene has CDR1 KGHSH and CDR2 LQKENI. The CDR3 reads CASSPSSGKQETQYF.

This rearrangement joins TRBV6-2 or TRBV6-3 to TRBJ2-3; there is no DNA to check the TCRdb D call of TRBD2. The germline CDR1 and CDR2 sequences are MNHEY and SVGEGT. This CDR3 is 14 amino acids long. The CDR3 loop reads CASSPSENTDTQYF.

The chain's CDR3 is CASTQTAGEQYF. The chain has TRBV12-3 or TRBV12-4 and TRBJ2-7; TCRdb's assignment of TRBD2 cannot be checked, as there is no DNA. The CDR3 consists of 12 residues.

This sequence joins TRBV4-1 and TRBJ2-1; with no DNA, the TCRdb D assignment of TRBD1 cannot be verified. The germline V gene encodes CDR1 MGHRA and CDR2 YSYEKL. The CDR3 has 15 residues. CDR3 region: CASSLAPKQGNEQFF.

The chain couples TRBV29-1 to TRBJ1-4; the D gene TCRdb calls, TRBD1, cannot be checked with no DNA. CDR1 SQVTM and CDR2 ANQGSEA come from the germline V gene. The CDR3 is 14 residues long. The CDR3 loop reads CSVAPRGRFEKLFF.

This chain uses TRBV2 with TRBJ2-3; TCRdb's D call, TRBD1, is unchecked because there is no DNA. Germline-derived CDR1 and CDR2 are SNHLY and FYNNEI. This CDR3 has 15 amino acids. This chain's CDR3 is CASPEGDTSTDTQYF.

The V and J genes are TRBV2 and TRBJ2-7; TCRdb selects TRBD2, and the lack of DNA leaves this call unchecked. Germline values: CDR1 SNHLY, CDR2 FYNNEI. The CDR3 loop spans 14 amino acids. The chain's CDR3 is CASTELAGGNEQYF.

The rearrangement joins TRBV12-3 or TRBV12-4 to TRBJ2-1; TCRdb outputs TRBD2, but without DNA this stays unchecked. The CDR3 is 19 amino acids. The CDR3 reads CASSFFRTSVKSSYNEQFF.

This chain joins TRBV28 and TRBJ1-2; with no DNA, the TCRdb D assignment of TRBD1 cannot be verified. CDR1 and CDR2 from the germline V gene are MDHEN and SYDVKM. The CDR3 consists of 12 residues. CDR3 region: CASDGGFYGYTF.

The CDR3 here is CSASYIGRGYNEQFF. The chain joins TRBV20-1 to TRBJ2-1; there is no DNA to check the TCRdb D call of TRBD2. CDR3 length: 15 residues. CDR1 and CDR2 from the germline V gene are DFQATT and SNEGSKA (reference sequence).